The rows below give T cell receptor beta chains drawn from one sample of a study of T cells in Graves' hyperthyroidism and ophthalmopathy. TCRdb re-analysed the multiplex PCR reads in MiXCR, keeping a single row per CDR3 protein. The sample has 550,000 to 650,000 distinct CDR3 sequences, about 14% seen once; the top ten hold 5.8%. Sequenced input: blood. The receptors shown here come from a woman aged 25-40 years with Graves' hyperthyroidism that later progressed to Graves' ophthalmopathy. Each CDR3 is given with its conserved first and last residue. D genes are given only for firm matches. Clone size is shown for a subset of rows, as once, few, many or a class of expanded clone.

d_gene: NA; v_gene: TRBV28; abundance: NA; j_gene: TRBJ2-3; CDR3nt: TGTGCCAGCAGTTTTCCACCAAACACAGATACGCAGTATTTT; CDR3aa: CASSFPPNTDTQYF
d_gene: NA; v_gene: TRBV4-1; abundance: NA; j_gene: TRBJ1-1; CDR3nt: TGCGCCAGCAGCCAACCTGCTCAGGTAGCTTTCTTT; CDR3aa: CASSQPAQVAFF
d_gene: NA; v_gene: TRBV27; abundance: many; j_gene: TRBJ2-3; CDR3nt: TGTGCCAGCAGTATAACCAGACCATTCACAGATACGCAGTATTTT; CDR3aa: CASSITRPFTDTQYF
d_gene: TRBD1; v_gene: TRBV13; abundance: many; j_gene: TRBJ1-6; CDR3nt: TGTGCCAGCAGCTTAACCTTTCGGACAGGGTCCCAGATGATAAATTCACCCCTCCACTTT; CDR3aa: CASSLTFRTGSQMINSPLHF
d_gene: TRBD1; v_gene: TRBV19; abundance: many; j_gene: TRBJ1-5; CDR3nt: TGTGCCAGTAGTAACCAGGGGGATCAGCCCCAGCATTTT; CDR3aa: CASSNQGDQPQHF
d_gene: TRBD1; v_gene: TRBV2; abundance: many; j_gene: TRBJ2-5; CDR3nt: TGTGCCAGCAGGAGGACAGGGGTAATAGAGACCCAGTACTTC; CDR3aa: CASRRTGVIETQYF
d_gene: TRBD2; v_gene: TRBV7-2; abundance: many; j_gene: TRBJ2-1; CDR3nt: TGTGCCAGCAACCTGGGGCTAGCGGGTGAGGGTGAGCAGTTCTTC; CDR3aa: CASNLGLAGEGEQFF
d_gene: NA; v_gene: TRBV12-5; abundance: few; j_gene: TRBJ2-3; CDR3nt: TGTGCTAGTGGTAACTGGGACGGCACAGATACGCAGTATTTT; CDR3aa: CASGNWDGTDTQYF
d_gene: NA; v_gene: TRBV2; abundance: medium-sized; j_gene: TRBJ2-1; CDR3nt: TGTGCCAGCAGTGTATCTGCAGATTGGGGCAATGAGCAGTTCTTC; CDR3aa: CASSVSADWGNEQFF
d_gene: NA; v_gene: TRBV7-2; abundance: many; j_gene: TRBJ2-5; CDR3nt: TGTGCCAGCAGCCTACACAGGGAGGAGACCCAGTACTTC; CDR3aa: CASSLHREETQYF
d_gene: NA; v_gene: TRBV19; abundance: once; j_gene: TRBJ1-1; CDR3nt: TGTGCCAGTAGTATAGTGCAAGGTTGGAACACTGAAGCTTTCTTT; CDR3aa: CASSIVQGWNTEAFF
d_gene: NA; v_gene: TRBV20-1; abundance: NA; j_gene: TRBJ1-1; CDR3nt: TGCAGTGCCAACTCGGGGAACACTGAAGCTTTCTTT; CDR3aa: CSANSGNTEAFF
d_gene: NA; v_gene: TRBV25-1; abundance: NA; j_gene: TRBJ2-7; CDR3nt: TGTGCCAGCAGTGCCACAACGGGGGTGGTGAACTACGAGCAGTACTTC; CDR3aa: CASSATTGVVNYEQYF
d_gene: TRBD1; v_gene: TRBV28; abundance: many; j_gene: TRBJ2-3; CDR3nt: TGTGCCAGCAGTTTAGGGACAGTGAAAACAGATACGCAGTATTTT; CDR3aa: CASSLGTVKTDTQYF
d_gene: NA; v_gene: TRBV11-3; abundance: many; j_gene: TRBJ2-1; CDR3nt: TGTGCCAGCAGCTTAGGTGGTAGCCCCTACAATGAGCAGTTCTTC; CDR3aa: CASSLGGSPYNEQFF
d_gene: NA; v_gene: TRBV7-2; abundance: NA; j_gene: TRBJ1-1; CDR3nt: TGTGCCAGCAGCTTAGCTGCAGGGGCAGCTTTCTTT; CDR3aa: CASSLAAGAAFF
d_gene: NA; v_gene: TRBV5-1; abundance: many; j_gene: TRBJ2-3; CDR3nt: TGCGCCAGCAGCTGGGGTCCTTTCAGCGCAGATACGCAGTATTTT; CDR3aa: CASSWGPFSADTQYF
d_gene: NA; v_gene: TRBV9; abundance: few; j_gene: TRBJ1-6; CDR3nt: TGTGCCAGCAGCGCGATCGACATGCAACCCCTCCACTTT; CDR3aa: CASSAIDMQPLHF
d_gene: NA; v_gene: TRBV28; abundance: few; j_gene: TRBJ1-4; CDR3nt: TGTGCCAGCAGTTCTGCTCAGGGGCGGGGAAAACTGTTTTTT; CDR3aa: CASSSAQGRGKLFF
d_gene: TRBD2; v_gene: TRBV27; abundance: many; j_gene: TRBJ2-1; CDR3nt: TGTGCCAGCAGTTTAAACGACGGGGAGGGTTACAATGAGCAGTTCTTC; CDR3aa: CASSLNDGEGYNEQFF
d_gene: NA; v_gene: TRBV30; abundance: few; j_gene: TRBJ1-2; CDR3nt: TGTGCCTGGAGTAGGACCTATGGCTACACCTTC; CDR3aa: CAWSRTYGYTF
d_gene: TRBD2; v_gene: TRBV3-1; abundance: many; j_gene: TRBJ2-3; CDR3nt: TGTGCCAGCAGCCAAGCTACTAGCGGTGGCACAGATACGCAGTATTTT; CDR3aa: CASSQATSGGTDTQYF
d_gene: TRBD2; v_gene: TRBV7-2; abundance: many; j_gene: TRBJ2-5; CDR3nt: TGTGCCAGCAGCCGCCCTAGCGGCCACCAAGAGACCCAGTACTTC; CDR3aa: CASSRPSGHQETQYF
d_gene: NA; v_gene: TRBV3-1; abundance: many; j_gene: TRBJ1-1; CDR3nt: TGTGCCAGCACCCAGCGCGGCACTGAAGCTTTCTTT; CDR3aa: CASTQRGTEAFF
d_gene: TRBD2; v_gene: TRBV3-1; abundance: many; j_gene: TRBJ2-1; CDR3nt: TGTGCCAGCAGCCAGGGAGGGATCTCCTACAATGAGCAGTTCTTC; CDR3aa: CASSQGGISYNEQFF
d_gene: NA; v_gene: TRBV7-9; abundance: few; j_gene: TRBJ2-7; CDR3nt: TGTGCCAGCACCCGGACGGAGAGCTCCTACGAGCAGTACTTC; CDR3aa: CASTRTESSYEQYF
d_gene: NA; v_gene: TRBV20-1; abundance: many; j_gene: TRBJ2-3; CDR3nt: TGCAGTGCTAGGCAAGGGGCAGATACGCAGTATTTT; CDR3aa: CSARQGADTQYF
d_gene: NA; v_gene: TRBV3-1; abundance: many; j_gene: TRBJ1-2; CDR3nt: TGTGCCAGCAGCCAAGATAGCGGGGGCTACACCTTC; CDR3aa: CASSQDSGGYTF
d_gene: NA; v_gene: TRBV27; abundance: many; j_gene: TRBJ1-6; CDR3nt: TGTGCCAGCACAAGCGGCCATTCACCCCTCCACTTT; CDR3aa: CASTSGHSPLHF
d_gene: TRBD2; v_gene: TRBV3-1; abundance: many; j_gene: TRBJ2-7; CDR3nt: TGTGCCAGCAGCCAAGTTGGGCCTGGGACTAGCGGGAACTACGAGCAGTACTTC; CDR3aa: CASSQVGPGTSGNYEQYF
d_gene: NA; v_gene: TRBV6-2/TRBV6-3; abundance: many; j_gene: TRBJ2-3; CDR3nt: TGTGCCACCCGACAGGGACTACACACAGATACGCAGTATTTT; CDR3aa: CATRQGLHTDTQYF
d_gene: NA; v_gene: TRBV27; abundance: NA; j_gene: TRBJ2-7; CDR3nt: TGTGCCAGCAGCCCGGTGGGGGGCCACGAGCAGTACTTC; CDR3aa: CASSPVGGHEQYF
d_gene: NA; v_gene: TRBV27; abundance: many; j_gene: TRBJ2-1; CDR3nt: TGTGCCAGCAGTCCGCTCTTCCCTCTCAATGAGCAGTTCTTC; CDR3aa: CASSPLFPLNEQFF
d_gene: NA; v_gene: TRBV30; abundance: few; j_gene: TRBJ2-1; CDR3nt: TGTGCCTGGAGTGCTCCCAACAATGAGCAGTTCTTC; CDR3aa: CAWSAPNNEQFF
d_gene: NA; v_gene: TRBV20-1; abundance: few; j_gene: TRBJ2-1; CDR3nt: TGCAGTGCTAGGGGACGGTCCAATGAGCAGTTCTTC; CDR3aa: CSARGRSNEQFF
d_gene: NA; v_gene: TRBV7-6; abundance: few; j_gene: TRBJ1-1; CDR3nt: TGTGCCAGCAGCTTAGAGTCGGTGAACACTGAAGCTTTCTTT; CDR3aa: CASSLESVNTEAFF
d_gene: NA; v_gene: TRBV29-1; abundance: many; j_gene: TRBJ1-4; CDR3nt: TGCAGCGTTTCGCAGGCAGGAGAAAAACTGTTTTTT; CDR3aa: CSVSQAGEKLFF
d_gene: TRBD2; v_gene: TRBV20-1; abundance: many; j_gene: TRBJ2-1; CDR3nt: TGCAGTGCTAGAGTTGCGGGAGGAGCGGGTGAGCAGTTCTTC; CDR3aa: CSARVAGGAGEQFF
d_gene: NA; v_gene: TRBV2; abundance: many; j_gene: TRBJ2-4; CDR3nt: TGTGCCAGCAGAGCAGACAGCGGCTTGTGGATTCAGTACTTC; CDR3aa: CASRADSGLWIQYF
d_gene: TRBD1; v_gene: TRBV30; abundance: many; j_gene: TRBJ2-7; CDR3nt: TGTGCCTGGAGTGTACGTGACAGGGGAACCCACGAGCAGTACTTC; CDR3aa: CAWSVRDRGTHEQYF
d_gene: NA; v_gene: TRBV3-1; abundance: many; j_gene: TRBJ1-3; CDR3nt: TGTGCCAGCAGACTGACAGGCTCTGGAAACACCATATATTTT; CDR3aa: CASRLTGSGNTIYF
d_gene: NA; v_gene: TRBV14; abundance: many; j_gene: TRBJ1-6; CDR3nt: TGTGCCAGCAGCCAAGATTTGAGGACACCCCTCCACTTT; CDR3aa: CASSQDLRTPLHF
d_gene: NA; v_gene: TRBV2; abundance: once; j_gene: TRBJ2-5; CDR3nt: TGTGCCAGCAGACAGTACCAAGAGACCCAGTACTTC; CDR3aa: CASRQYQETQYF
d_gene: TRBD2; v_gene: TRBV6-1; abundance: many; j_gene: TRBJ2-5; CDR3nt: TGTGCCAGCAGCAGAACTAGCGGGAGGGCCCGGGAGACCCAGTACTTC; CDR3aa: CASSRTSGRARETQYF
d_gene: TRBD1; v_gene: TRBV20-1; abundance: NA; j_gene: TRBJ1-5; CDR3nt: TGCAGTGCCGTTTCCGGGACAGGGACAAGGAGCAATCAGCCCCAGCATTTT; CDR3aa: CSAVSGTGTRSNQPQHF
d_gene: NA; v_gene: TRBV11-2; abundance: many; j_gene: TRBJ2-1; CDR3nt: TGTGCCAGCAGCTTATTCATAGATGCCATATGGAATGAGCAGTTCTTC; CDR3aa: CASSLFIDAIWNEQFF
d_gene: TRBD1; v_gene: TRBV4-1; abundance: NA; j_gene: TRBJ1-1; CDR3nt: TGCGCCACCGTGACAGGGGGCGGCACTGAAGCTTTCTTT; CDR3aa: CATVTGGGTEAFF
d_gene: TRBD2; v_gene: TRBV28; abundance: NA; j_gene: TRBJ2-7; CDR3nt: TGTGCCAGCAGTATTTTAGCGGGAGGGGGGGGGGGGGGCTCCTACGAGCAGTACTTC; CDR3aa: CASSILAGGGGGGSYEQYF
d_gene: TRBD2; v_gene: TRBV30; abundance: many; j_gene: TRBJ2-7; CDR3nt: TGTGCCTGGTTCACCTTCGGGGCGGGAGCGGGCGAGCAGTACTTC; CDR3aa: CAWFTFGAGAGEQYF
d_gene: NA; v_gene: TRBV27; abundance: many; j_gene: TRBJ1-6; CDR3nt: TGTGCCAGCAGTTTATATCCCCTCGGAGAGCCAAGCTCCTATAATTCACCCCTCCACTTT; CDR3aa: CASSLYPLGEPSSYNSPLHF
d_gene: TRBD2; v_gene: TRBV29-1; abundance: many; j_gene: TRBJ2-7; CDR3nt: TGCAGCGTTGGGACCGCCACTAGCGGGAAAATGTACGAGCAGTACTTC; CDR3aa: CSVGTATSGKMYEQYF
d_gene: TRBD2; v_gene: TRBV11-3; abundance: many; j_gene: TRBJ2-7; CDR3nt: TGTGCCAGCAGCGTTCAAGGGGCGGGAGAAGGTATGACGGAGCAGTACTTC; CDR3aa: CASSVQGAGEGMTEQYF
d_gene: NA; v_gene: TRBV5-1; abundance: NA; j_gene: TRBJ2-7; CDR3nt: TGCGCCAGCAGCGTTACCTGGGACGCGGAGTACTTC; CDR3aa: CASSVTWDAEYF
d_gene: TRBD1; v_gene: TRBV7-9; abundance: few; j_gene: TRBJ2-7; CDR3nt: TGTGCCAGCAGCGTCGGACAGGGGGACTACGAGCAGTACTTC; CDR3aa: CASSVGQGDYEQYF
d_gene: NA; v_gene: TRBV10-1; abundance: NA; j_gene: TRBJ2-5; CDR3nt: TGCGCCAGCAGTTCAACCCAAGAGACCCAGTACTTC; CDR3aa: CASSSTQETQYF
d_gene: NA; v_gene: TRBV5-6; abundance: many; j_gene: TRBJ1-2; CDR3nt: TGTGCCAGCGGAGGCAGAAACTATGGCTACACCTTC; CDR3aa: CASGGRNYGYTF
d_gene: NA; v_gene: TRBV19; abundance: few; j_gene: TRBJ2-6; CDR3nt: TGTGCCACTACATCAGACCGTCCCCTCTCTGGGGCCAACGTCCTGACTTTC; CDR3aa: CATTSDRPLSGANVLTF
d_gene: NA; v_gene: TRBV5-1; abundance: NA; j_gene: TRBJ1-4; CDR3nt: TGCGCCAGCAGCGCTCCTGGACGTCAGGAAAAACTGTTTTTT; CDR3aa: CASSAPGRQEKLFF
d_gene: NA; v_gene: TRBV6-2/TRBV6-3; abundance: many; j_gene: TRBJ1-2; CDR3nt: TGTGCCAGCAGTTACCTCCGGACAGCAGACTATGGCTACACCTTC; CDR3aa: CASSYLRTADYGYTF